This T cell receptor (beta chain) comes out of a study of cytomegalovirus exposure and HLA in healthy donors (dated by TCRdb to the late 2010s). In terms of the full investigation: In an earlier analysis of under 750 of the donors, about 270 Gb of sequence data and 117 million unique TCR beta sequences from roughly 180 million T cells were reported. An early release that covered fewer than 750 HLA-typed donors contained approximately 300 gigabases of sequencing data and 75 million to 100 million unique TCR sequences. Donor age, sex, ethnicity and CMV serostatus were compiled alongside the repertoire data. The number of typed donors differed by locus: roughly 629-640 for A, B, C, DRB1 and DQB1; approximately 530 for DQA1; 606 for DPA1; and roughly 470 for DPB1. An earlier analysis of around 580 of the donors used high-throughput TCR beta sequencing to judge whether each TCR beta V gene segment behaved as functional or pseudogenic. The T cell repertoires of 666 subjects were profiled by immunosequencing and related to cytomegalovirus serostatus. Of the roughly 400 genotyped donors, over 80% were placed in the genetic ancestry cluster associated with self-reported Caucasian donors. The study was designed to test whether signatures of past pathogen exposure could be identified by cataloging public T cell receptors. Every repertoire in the discovery cohort had been generated on one and the same sequencing platform. High-throughput TCR immunosequencing, statistical association of individual TCRs with disease status, and machine learning were combined to predict cytomegalovirus infection status. In a later genetic analysis, genome-wide SNP genotypes for about 65% of the roughly 670 donors were used, and that subset was treated as a discovery cohort. Rather than using new phenotypic data, the later analysis identified candidate immune exposures from TCR beta sequences and from how often those sequences occurred across donors. Both class I and class II loci were covered by HLA typing, at four-digit resolution. A handful of DR-DQ haplotypes were handled as single units for association and clustering because linkage in the cohort was strong. In addition to the first cohort of 666 subjects, a separate validation cohort of approximately 130 different subjects was used. On average, approximately 250,000 unique TCR beta nucleotide sequences were sequenced per donor among several hundred genotyped donors of the cohort, with around 19% of those sequences being non-productive. A later analysis re-analyzed previously published TCR beta repertoires from 666 donors and added high-resolution HLA genotyping to study TCR occurrence patterns.

Libraries were prepared through the immunoSEQ multiplex PCR assay. The multiplex PCR relied on a mix of 60 forward primers for TCR Vbeta segments and 13 reverse primers for TCR Jbeta segments. The CDR3 region of rearranged TCR beta genes was amplified from genomic DNA with a multiplex PCR assay. The Illumina HiSeq System was used to sequence the amplified TCR beta libraries as 87-base-pair reads. In the paper's pipeline: A later analysis tallied 75 million to 95 million unique TCR beta chains across the 666 repertoires, and approximately 12 million of those chains were shared by two or more donors. A nearest-neighbor algorithm error-corrected the raw reads and collapsed the reads into unique sequences, merging closely related sequences to remove PCR and sequencing errors. CDR3 sequences were aligned to IMGT reference sequences to assign V, D and J gene segments. For a sequence to be retained, a match of at least six nucleotides to both a V gene segment and a J gene segment was required. A rearrangement was called productive if the CDR3 had no stop codons and remained in frame with V and J, and every other rearrangement was called non-productive. CDR3 was defined according to IMGT convention as the region running from the second conserved V-encoded cysteine to the conserved J-encoded phenylalanine. The earlier analysis of 587 of the donors excluded sequences that lacked an unambiguous match to a single V gene segment. In an earlier analysis of approximately 610 of the donors, V segments were called functional above 56.7% productive rearrangements and were called segregating when the between-donor standard deviation exceeded 5%. A statistical classification framework was built to diagnose cytomegalovirus status from the catalog of TCR beta chain sequences. V and J gene assignment, in a later analysis, came from comparing TCR nucleotide sequences with IMGT/GENE-DB human TR gene sequences. Using the TCRdist pipeline, a later analysis assigned CDR3 sequences along with most-parsimonious VDJ recombination scenarios. A later analysis defined each TCR beta chain by its CDR3 amino acid sequence plus V-gene family, and excluded reads lacking a unique V-gene family. A later analysis removed 500 to 600 highly shared, low-generation-probability nucleotide sequences to deal with suspected cross-contamination and a sequencing artifact. In a later analysis, a clonal expansion index was calculated for each public chain from normalized within-repertoire ranks of inferred template counts. A later analysis computed generation probabilities with a VDJ recombination model fitted to out-of-frame rearrangements, and checked the results against IGoR. Hypergeometric tests were used in a later analysis to score TCR-TCR, TCR-HLA and TCR-CMV co-occurrence, with a repertoire-size bias correction applied to the TCR pairs. A later analysis estimated false discovery rates by permuting HLA or CMV assignments 20 times. In a later analysis, co-occurring TCRs were grouped using DBSCAN, and TCRdist sequence similarity was added for clustering within HLA-allele-positive subsets. Repertoires with fewer than 30,000 or more than 120,000 public chains, plus five repertoires with anomalous nucleotide sharing, were excluded from co-occurrence clustering. TCRdb carries this immuneACCESS record with in-frame sequences only. Its versions omit some clonotypes, under half of them owing to an unresolved V gene in the studies checked, with the rest unexplained. The V and J calls and clone size were taken over from that table, and D and trimming were inferred from the DNA. The sample has about 100,000 clones on record, 60% to 80% of them singletons. The ten largest make up over 4% of the sample.

The cohort was made up of approximately 700 healthy bone marrow donors. At the time of sampling, all cohort members were nominally healthy, though unrecorded immune exposures were likely present. The donor tested CMV seropositive, placing the donor among the roughly 300 seropositive members of the cohort. Each donor provided a peripheral blood sample, and peripheral blood mononuclear cells were used for TCR beta sequencing. The Qiagen DNeasy Blood Extraction Kit was used to extract genomic DNA from the blood cell samples. For this clone: The clone's antigen remains unknown. No per-base quality is available; no much larger clone lies one base away.

On the study overall, not on this receptor specifically: In an earlier analysis of approximately 590 of the donors, most TCR beta V segments appeared in productive rearrangements about 90% or about 30% of the time, broadly matching IMGT annotations. According to a later analysis, TCR association rates differed among HLA loci, with DRB1 alleles showing the most associated TCRs and HLA-C alleles showing the fewest. A few of the identified cytomegalovirus-associated TCR beta chains were confirmed in vitro to be specific for cytomegalovirus antigens. A further reported finding was that TCR beta sequences accurately predicted the HLA-A and HLA-B alleles for most subjects in the first cohort. According to a later genetic analysis, donors in an Asian-associated ancestry cluster had fewer N-insertions in productive TCRs than the roughly 660-donor mean. Roughly uniform sequencing depth across donors was assumed in presence/absence analyses, although this assumption may not hold. The cohort was sequenced for TCR beta chains only, and without alpha or paired-chain data the features that could be detected were limited. In a later analysis, most CMV-associated TCR beta chains were found to appear HLA-restricted, with HLA associations seemingly driven largely by CMV exposure. Linkage disequilibrium might explain the correlated functional status among segregating V segments, but an unknown experimental factor could not be excluded. The classifier was reported to diagnose cytomegalovirus status with high specificity and sensitivity in both the original and validation cohorts. A later analysis associated about 16,000 TCR beta sequences with specific HLA alleles at a false discovery rate of 0.05. Several of the top co-occurrence clusters appeared to be linked to parvovirus B19, influenza, CMV and Epstein-Barr virus, according to a later analysis. It was suggested by the authors that the approach could potentially be generalized to other disease states and immunological phenotypes. In the study, roughly 160 TCR beta chains were listed as associated with cytomegalovirus. Most TCR sequences were seen in very few donors, while some public TCRs were found in many individuals. Some IMGT-functional V segments, including TRBV6-2 and TRBV6-3, could not be told apart with the 87-base-pair reads, so those segments were excluded. V-gene and J-gene trimming of TCR beta chains was associated with a missense DCLRE1C variant in a later genetic analysis, and the association was replicated in an independent cohort. Assigning TCR associations to individual alleles was difficult when HLA alleles, especially DR and DQ, strongly co-occurred. Some 15 rarely observed V segments, including chromosome 9 orphons, were excluded from the earlier analysis of a few hundred of the donors because counts were too low. The sequencing pipeline was judged likely to have produced a cluster of highly shared sequence variants as a technical artifact. Because some donors lacked HLA typing at each locus, the association tests relied only on the typed subset. In a later analysis, HLA-associated TCR beta chains showed more clonal expansion and lower generation probabilities than non-associated chains that were equally common. The only immune exposure information available for the cohort was CMV serostatus.

Trimming at the junction amounts to 1 base on V and 9 bases on J, and the germline ends lie 16 bases apart. Including cysteine and phenylalanine, the CDR3 has 15 amino acids. Left in the record is the CDR3 DNA by itself, 45 bases read in frame from the first base. The germline V gene yields MGHRA for CDR1 and YSYEKL for CDR2. The sample was PBMCs. The V and J genes are TRBV4-1 and TRBJ1-3; the D gene assignment is ambiguous. This TCR came from a woman in her late teens or twenties in good health and CMV-seropositive. CDR3 loop: CASSQAHTGEFTIYF. The sequenced DNA is TGCGCCAGCAGCCAAGCGCACACCGGAGAGTTCACCATATATTTT.